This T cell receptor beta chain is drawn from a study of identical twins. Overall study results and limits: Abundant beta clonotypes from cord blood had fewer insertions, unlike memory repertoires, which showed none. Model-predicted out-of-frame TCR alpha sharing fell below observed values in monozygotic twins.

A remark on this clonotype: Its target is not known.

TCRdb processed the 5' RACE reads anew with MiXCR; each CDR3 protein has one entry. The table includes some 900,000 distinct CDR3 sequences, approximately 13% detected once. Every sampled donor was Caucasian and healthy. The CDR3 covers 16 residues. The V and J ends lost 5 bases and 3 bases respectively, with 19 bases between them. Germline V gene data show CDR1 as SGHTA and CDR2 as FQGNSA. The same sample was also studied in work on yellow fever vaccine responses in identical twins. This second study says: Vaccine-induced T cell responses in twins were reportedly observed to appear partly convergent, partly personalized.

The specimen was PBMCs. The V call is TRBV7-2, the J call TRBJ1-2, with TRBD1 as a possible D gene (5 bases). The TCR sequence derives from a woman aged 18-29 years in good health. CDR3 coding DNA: TGTGCCAGCAGCCAAAGTTACGGGGGATGGGACTATGGCTACACCTTC. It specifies CASSQSYGGWDYGYTF.